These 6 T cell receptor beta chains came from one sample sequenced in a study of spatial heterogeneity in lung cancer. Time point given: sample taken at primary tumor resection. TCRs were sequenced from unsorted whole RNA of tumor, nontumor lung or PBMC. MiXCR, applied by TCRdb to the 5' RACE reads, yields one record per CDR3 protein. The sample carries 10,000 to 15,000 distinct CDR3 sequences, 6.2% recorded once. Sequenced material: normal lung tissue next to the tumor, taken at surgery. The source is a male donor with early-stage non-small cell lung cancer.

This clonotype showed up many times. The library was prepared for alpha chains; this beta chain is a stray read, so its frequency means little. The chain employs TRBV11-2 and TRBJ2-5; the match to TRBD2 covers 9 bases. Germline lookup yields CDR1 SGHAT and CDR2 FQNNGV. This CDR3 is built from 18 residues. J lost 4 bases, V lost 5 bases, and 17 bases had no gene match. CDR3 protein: CASSLGLQLAGGSETQYF. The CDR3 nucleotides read TGTGCCAGCAGCCTAGGTCTCCAACTGGCGGGAGGGTCAGAGACCCAGTACTTC.

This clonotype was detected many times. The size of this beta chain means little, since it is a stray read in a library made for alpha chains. The CDR3 region has the DNA TGTGCCAGCAGTGAGACGGGACAGGTCAACAATGAGCAGTTCTTC. Residues: CASSETGQVNNEQFF. The chain carries TRBV25-1 and TRBJ2-1; 8 bases are shared with TRBD1. The V segment lost 3 bases and the J segment 5 bases; nucleotides outside the gene matches: 6. This CDR3 contains 15 residues. CDR1 MGHDK and CDR2 SYGVNS come from the germline V gene.

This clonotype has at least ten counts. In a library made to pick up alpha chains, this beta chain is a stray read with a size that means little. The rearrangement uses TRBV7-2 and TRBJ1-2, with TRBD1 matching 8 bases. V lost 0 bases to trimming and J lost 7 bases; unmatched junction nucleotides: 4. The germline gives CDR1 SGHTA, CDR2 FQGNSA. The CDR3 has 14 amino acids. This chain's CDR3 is CASSLAGQGLGYTF. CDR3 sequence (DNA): TGTGCCAGCAGCTTAGCAGGACAGGGCCTTGGCTACACCTTC.

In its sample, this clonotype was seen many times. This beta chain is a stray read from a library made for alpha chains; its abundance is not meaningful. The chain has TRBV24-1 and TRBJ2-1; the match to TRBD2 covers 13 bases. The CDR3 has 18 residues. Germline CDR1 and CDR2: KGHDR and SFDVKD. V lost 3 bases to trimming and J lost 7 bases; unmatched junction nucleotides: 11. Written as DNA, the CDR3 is TGTGCCACCAGTGATCCTGGTCAACTAGCGGGAGGGTGGAATGAGCAGTTCTTC. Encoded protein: CATSDPGQLAGGWNEQFF.

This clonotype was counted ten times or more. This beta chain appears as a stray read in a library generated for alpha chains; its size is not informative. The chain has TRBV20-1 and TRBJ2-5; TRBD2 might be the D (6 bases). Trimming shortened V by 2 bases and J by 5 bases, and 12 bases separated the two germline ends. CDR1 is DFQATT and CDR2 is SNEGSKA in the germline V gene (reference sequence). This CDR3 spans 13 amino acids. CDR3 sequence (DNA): TGCAGTGCTAGAATCCTAGCGACGGAGACCCAGTACTTC. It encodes CSARILATETQYF.

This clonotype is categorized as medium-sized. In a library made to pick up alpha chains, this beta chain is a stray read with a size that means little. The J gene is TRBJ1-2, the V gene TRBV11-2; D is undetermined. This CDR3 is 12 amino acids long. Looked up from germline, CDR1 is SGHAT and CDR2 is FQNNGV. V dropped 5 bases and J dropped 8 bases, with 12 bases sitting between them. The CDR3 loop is CASSGDMWGYTF. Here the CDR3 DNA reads TGTGCCAGCAGCGGGGATATGTGGGGCTACACCTTC.